The rows below give T cell receptor beta chains drawn from one sample of a study of shared clonotypes between healthy human individuals. Using immunoSEQ multiplex PCR, the repertoire was profiled, and TCRdb retains in-frame clones only, with some absent. Of 2,500,000 or so clones listed, under 95% are singletons. The source material was naive CD4+ T cells from PBMCs. All receptors come from a man younger than 30 in good health. Some clones in this sample may be carry-over from other donors' samples. CDR3s include the opening cysteine and the closing phenylalanine or tryptophan. The order of the fields is CDR3 protein, CDR3 DNA, J gene, V gene, clone size, D gene. D genes are given only for firm matches. Only part of the rows carry a size: once, few, many, or a class if the clone is expanded.

CDR3 protein: CASSLGNPGRETQYF; CDR3 DNA: TGCGCCAGCAGCCTTGGAAACCCCGGGCGAGAGACCCAGTACTTC; J gene: TRBJ2-5; V gene: TRBV5-1; clone size: -; D gene: -
CDR3 protein: CASSIDYSNRGPGELFF; CDR3 DNA: TGTGCCAGTAGTATAGATTATTCGAATCGCGGTCCCGGGGAGCTGTTTTTT; J gene: TRBJ2-2; V gene: TRBV19; clone size: -; D gene: -
CDR3 protein: CASSVQGAYTSGANVLTF; CDR3 DNA: TGTGCCAGCAGTGTACAGGGGGCGTATACCTCTGGGGCCAACGTCCTGACTTTC; J gene: TRBJ2-6; V gene: TRBV28; clone size: -; D gene: TRBD1
CDR3 protein: CASSLDAERNYGYTF; CDR3 DNA: TGCGCCAGCAGCTTGGATGCGGAAAGGAACTATGGCTACACCTTC; J gene: TRBJ1-2; V gene: TRBV5-1; clone size: -; D gene: -
CDR3 protein: CASSFWLSTEAFF; CDR3 DNA: TGTGCCAGCAGCTTCTGGCTATCCACTGAAGCTTTCTTT; J gene: TRBJ1-1; V gene: TRBV7-3; clone size: -; D gene: -
CDR3 protein: CASSHGTANQETQYF; CDR3 DNA: TGCGCCAGCAGCCACGGGACAGCCAACCAAGAGACCCAGTACTTC; J gene: TRBJ2-5; V gene: TRBV5-1; clone size: once; D gene: TRBD1
CDR3 protein: CASSRISQETQYF; CDR3 DNA: TGTGCCAGCAGCCGGATAAGCCAAGAGACCCAGTACTTC; J gene: TRBJ2-5; V gene: TRBV7-3; clone size: -; D gene: -
CDR3 protein: CASSLSPGGGTEAFF; CDR3 DNA: TGTGCCAGCAGTTTATCGCCGGGGGGAGGCACTGAAGCTTTCTTT; J gene: TRBJ1-1; V gene: TRBV27; clone size: -; D gene: -
CDR3 protein: CASSHHVPGQGGRETQYF; CDR3 DNA: TGTGCCAGCAGCCACCACGTACCGGGACAGGGAGGTCGAGAGACCCAGTACTTC; J gene: TRBJ2-5; V gene: TRBV4-2; clone size: -; D gene: TRBD1
CDR3 protein: CASSFRGLTNEKLFF; CDR3 DNA: TGTGCCAGCAGCTTCAGGGGGCTAACTAATGAAAAACTGTTTTTT; J gene: TRBJ1-4; V gene: TRBV7-9; clone size: -; D gene: TRBD1
CDR3 protein: CASSEPGRAYNEQFF; CDR3 DNA: TGCGCCAGCAGTGAGCCGGGGCGGGCATACAATGAGCAGTTCTTC; J gene: TRBJ2-1; V gene: TRBV10-2; clone size: once; D gene: -
CDR3 protein: CASSFGPEGANEKLFF; CDR3 DNA: TGTGCCAGCAGCTTTGGCCCTGAGGGAGCTAATGAAAAACTGTTTTTT; J gene: TRBJ1-4; V gene: TRBV5-5; clone size: -; D gene: -
CDR3 protein: CASSPWEDPNYGYTF; CDR3 DNA: TGTGCCAGCAGCCCCTGGGAGGACCCTAACTATGGCTACACCTTC; J gene: TRBJ1-2; V gene: TRBV5-6; clone size: -; D gene: -
CDR3 protein: CASSATSGISYEQYF; CDR3 DNA: TGTGCCAGCAGCGCGACTAGCGGTATCTCCTACGAGCAGTACTTC; J gene: TRBJ2-7; V gene: TRBV7-2; clone size: -; D gene: TRBD2
CDR3 protein: CASSLGLAGHYEQYF; CDR3 DNA: TGTGCCAGCAGCTTAGGACTAGCGGGACACTACGAGCAGTACTTC; J gene: TRBJ2-7; V gene: TRBV7-9; clone size: -; D gene: TRBD2
CDR3 protein: CAISPPGTSSGNTIYF; CDR3 DNA: TGTGCCATCAGCCCCCCCGGGACTAGCTCTGGAAACACCATATATTTT; J gene: TRBJ1-3; V gene: TRBV10-3; clone size: -; D gene: -